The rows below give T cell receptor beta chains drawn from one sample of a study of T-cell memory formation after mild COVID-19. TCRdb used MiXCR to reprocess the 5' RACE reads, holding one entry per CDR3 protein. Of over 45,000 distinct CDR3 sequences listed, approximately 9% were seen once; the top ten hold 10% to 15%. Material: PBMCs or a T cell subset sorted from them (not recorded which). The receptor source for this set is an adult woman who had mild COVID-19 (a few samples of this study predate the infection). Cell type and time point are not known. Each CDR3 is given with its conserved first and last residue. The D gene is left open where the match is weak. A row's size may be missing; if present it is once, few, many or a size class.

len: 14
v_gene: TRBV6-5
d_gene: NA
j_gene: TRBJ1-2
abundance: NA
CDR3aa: CASSYVGGNYGYTF
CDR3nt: TGTGCCAGCAGTTACGTCGGGGGGAACTATGGCTACACCTTC

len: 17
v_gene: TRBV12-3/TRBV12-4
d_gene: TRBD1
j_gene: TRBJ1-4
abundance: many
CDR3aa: CASSFHRGRGSNEKLFF
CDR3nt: TGTGCCAGCAGTTTTCACAGGGGGCGAGGATCTAATGAAAAACTGTTTTTT

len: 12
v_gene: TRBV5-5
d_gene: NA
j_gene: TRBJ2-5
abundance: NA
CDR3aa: CASSSVQETQYF
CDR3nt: TGTGCCAGCAGCTCGGTCCAAGAGACCCAGTACTTC

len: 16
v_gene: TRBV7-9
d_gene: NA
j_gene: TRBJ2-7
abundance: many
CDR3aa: CASSYRQGGSSYEQYF
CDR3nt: TGTGCCAGCAGCTACCGACAGGGAGGCAGCTCCTACGAGCAGTACTTC

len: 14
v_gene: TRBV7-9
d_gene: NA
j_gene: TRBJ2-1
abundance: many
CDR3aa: CASSGTAARDEQFF
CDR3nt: TGTGCCAGCAGCGGGACGGCCGCCAGGGATGAGCAGTTCTTC

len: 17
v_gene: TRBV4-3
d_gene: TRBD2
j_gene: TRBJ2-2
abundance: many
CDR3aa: CASSQGFSGRNTGELFF
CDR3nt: TGCGCCAGCAGCCAAGGCTTTAGCGGGAGGAACACCGGGGAGCTGTTTTTT

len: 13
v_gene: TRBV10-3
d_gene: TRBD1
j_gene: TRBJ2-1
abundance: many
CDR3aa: CATWRQGVDEQFF
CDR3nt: TGTGCCACCTGGAGACAGGGGGTCGATGAGCAGTTCTTC

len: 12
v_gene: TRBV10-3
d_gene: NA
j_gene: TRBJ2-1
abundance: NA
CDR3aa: CAISDHPNEQFF
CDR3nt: TGTGCCATCAGTGACCATCCCAATGAGCAGTTCTTC

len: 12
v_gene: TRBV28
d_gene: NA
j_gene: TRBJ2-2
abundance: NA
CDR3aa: CASSLPGGELFF
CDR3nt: TGTGCCAGCAGTTTACCTGGCGGGGAGCTGTTTTTT

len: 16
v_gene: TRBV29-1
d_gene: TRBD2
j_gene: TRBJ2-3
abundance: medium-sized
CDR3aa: CSAEGTSGRSTDTQYF
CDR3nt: TGCAGCGCCGAAGGGACTAGCGGGAGGTCCACAGATACGCAGTATTTT

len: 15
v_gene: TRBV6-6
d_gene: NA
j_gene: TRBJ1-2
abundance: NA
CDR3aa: CASSGNRVSNYGYTF
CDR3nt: TGTGCCAGCAGTGGAAACAGGGTATCCAACTATGGCTACACCTTC

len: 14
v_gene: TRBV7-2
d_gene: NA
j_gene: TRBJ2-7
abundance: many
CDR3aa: CASCLATESYEQYF
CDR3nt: TGTGCCAGCTGCCTTGCGACAGAATCCTACGAGCAGTACTTC

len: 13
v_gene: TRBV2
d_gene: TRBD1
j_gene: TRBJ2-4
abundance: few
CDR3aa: CASSEEMGTVQYF
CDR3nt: TGTGCCAGCAGTGAAGAAATGGGGACAGTCCAGTACTTC

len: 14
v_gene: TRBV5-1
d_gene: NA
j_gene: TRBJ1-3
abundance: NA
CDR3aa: CASSPTDGGNTIYF
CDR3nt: TGCGCCAGCAGCCCAACCGACGGTGGAAACACCATATATTTT

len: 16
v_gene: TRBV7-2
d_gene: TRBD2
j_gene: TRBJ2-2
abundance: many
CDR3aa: CASSFGGTANTGELFF
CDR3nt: TGTGCCAGCAGCTTCGGGGGGACGGCGAACACCGGGGAGCTGTTTTTT

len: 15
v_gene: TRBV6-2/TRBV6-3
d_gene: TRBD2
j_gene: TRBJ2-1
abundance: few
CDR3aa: CASSSPSGTIHEQFF
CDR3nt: TGTGCCAGCAGTTCTCCGAGCGGGACTATCCATGAGCAGTTCTTC

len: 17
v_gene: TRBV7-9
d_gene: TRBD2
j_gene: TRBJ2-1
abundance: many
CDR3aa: CASSRRGLAGDNNEQFF
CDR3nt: TGTGCCAGCAGCCGCAGGGGCCTAGCGGGAGACAACAATGAGCAGTTCTTC

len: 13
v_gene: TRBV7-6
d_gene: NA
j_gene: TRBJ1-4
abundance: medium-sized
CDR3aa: CASSLRVQEKLFF
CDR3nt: TGTGCCAGCAGCTTGAGGGTGCAAGAAAAACTGTTTTTT

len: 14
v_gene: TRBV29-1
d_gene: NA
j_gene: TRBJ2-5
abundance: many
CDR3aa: CSVVDPSPEETQYF
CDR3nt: TGCAGCGTTGTTGACCCGAGCCCCGAAGAGACCCAGTACTTC

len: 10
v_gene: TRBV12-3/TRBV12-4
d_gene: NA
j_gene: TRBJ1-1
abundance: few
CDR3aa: CASIKSEAFF
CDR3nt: TGTGCCAGCATTAAATCTGAAGCTTTCTTT

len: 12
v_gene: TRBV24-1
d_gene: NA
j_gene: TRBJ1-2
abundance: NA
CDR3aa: CATSVKEYGYTF
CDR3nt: TGTGCCACCAGTGTCAAAGAATATGGCTACACCTTC

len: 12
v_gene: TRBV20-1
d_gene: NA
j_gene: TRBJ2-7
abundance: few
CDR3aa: CSARVREHEQYF
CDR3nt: TGCAGTGCTAGGGTCAGGGAACACGAGCAGTACTTC

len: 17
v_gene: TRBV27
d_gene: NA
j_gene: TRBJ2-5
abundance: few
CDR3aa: CASSLNPWVVRKETQYF
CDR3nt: TGTGCCAGCAGTTTAAACCCCTGGGTAGTCCGGAAAGAGACCCAGTACTTC

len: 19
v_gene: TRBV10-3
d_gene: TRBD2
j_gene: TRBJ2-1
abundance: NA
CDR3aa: CAISESKTSKRSSYNEQFF
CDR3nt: TGTGCCATCAGTGAGTCGAAGACTAGCAAAAGAAGCTCCTACAATGAGCAGTTCTTC

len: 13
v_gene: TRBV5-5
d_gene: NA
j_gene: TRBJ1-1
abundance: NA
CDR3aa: CASLKDMNTEAFF
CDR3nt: TGTGCCAGCTTGAAGGACATGAACACTGAAGCTTTCTTT

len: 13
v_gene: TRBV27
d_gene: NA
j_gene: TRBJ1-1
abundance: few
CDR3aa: CASSLKQNTEAFF
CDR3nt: TGTGCCAGCAGTTTAAAACAGAACACTGAAGCTTTCTTT

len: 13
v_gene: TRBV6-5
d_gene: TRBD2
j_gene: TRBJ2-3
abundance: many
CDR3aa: CATQTSGTDTQYF
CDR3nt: TGTGCCACTCAGACTAGCGGAACAGATACGCAGTATTTT